This entry is about one TCR beta chain. Antigen unknown. This PCR relied on a set of 60 Vbeta primers and 13 Jbeta primers. Profiling relied on immunoSEQ multiplex PCR, and the TCRdb table lists in-frame clones only, not all of them. There are about 76,000 clones in the sample; about 76% occur only once, and roughly 12% lies in the top ten. The CDR3 is made up of 15 amino acids. After removal of 4 bases from V and 6 bases from J, the junction contained 9 bases not matched to a gene. In germline, CDR1 is SGHTA, CDR2 FQGNSA. The sample comes from a study of cytomegalovirus exposure and HLA in healthy donors. General observations from the study: Reports indicate that TCR beta sequences accurately predicted the HLA-A and HLA-B alleles of most subjects. Immune exposure was documented only through CMV serostatus. Sequencing likely produced, as an artifact, a cluster of highly shared sequence variants.

Input material: PBMCs. The TCR was taken from a male donor in good health and CMV-seropositive. The V call is TRBV7-2, the J call TRBJ2-7, with 10 bases aligning to TRBD2. CDR3 sequence (DNA): TGTGCCAGCAGCTCCCCTAGCGGGAGCCTCGGCGAGCAGTACTTC. It yields the protein CASSSPSGSLGEQYF. Based on the CDR3 plus reference TRBV7-2 and TRBJ2-7, the full variable domain is GAGVSQSPSNKVTEKGKDVELRCDPISGHTALYWYRQSLGQGLEFLIYFQGNSAPDKSGLPSDRFSAERTGGSVSTLTIQRTQQEDSAVYLCASSSPSGSLGEQYFGPGTRLTVT.